What follows are 11 T cell receptor beta chains derived from one specimen sequenced in a study (dated by TCRdb to 2014 to 2015). Cells that were CD4+CD25+CD127-/low were the ones isolated as Tregs. The library was generated by 5' RACE. This sample was sequenced with an Illumina MiSeq. TCRdb reran the public reads through fastp at Q25 and MiXCR, keeping productive beta chains. CDR3 protein duplicates are merged, each entry listing the most common genes and DNA. In all, the sample holds approximately 40,000 distinct CDR3 sequences, and less than 25% of those were seen once. More than 4% of the sample is taken by the ten largest. The sequencing sample was made of Tregs sorted from blood. The receptors derive from a female donor with breast cancer.

Notes on this clonotype: A much larger clone differs from this one at a single base, so this may be a read error. The CDR3 here is CASSPQGMYNEKFF. CDR3 nucleotides: TGTGCCAGCAGCCCGCAGGGGATGTACAATGAGAAGTTCTTC. V usage is TRBV9 and J usage is TRBJ2-1; TRBD1 is a possible D gene (6 bases). CDR1 is SGDLS and CDR2 is YYNGEE in the germline V gene. The CDR3 is 14 amino acids.

This clonotype came up a few times. This chain uses TRBV7-2 with TRBJ2-5, with D uncertain. From germline, CDR1 is SGHTA and CDR2 FQGNSA. The CDR3 spans 13 residues. V lost 5 bases, J lost 5 bases, and 12 bases lay in between. The DNA of the CDR3 is TGTGCCAGCAGCACGGGTCATGTCGAGACCCAGTACTTC. This gives the protein CASSTGHVETQYF.

This clonotype was seen repeatedly, ten times or more. This CDR3 reads CASSAYNQPQHF. The CDR3 DNA reads as TGTGCCAGCAGCGCATATAATCAGCCCCAGCATTTT. The rearrangement joins TRBV7-2 to TRBJ1-5; D is uncertain. From germline, CDR1 is SGHTA and CDR2 FQGNSA. The ends were cut back, 5 bases at V and 4 bases at J, with 6 bases in the middle. The CDR3 contains 12 residues.

Details on this clonotype: At one end, the junction sequence differs from germline, possibly due to a read error. The chain carries TRBV9 and TRBJ2-6; D is unresolved. The CDR3 is 15 amino acids. The germline CDR1 and CDR2 sequences are SGDLS and YYNGEE. The CDR3 nucleotides read TGTGCCGGCAGCGTAAGTGGGGCTGGGGCCAACGTCCTGACTTTC. It encodes CAGSVSGAGANVLTF.

Points on this clonotype: The junction does not match germline at one end; this may be a read error. The gene calls are TRBV20-1 and TRBJ1-2; D perhaps matches TRBD1 (6 bases). CDR1 DFQATT and CDR2 SNEGSKA come from the germline V gene (reference sequence). There are 12 residues in the CDR3. The CDR3 DNA reads as TGCAGTGCTAGGAACAGGGACTATGGCTACGCCTTC. Its protein is CSARNRDYGYAF.

The chain is built from TRBV4-1 and TRBJ1-3; TRBD1 aligns across 9 bases. CDR3 length: 17 residues. CDR1 and CDR2 from the germline V gene are MGHRA and YSYEKL. V dropped 2 bases and J dropped 0; count of bases not matched to a gene: 5. The CDR3 spells CASSQIQGANSGNTIYF. CDR3 DNA sequence: TGCGCCAGCAGCCAAATACAGGGGGCGAACTCTGGAAACACCATATATTTT.

There are a few counts of this clonotype. The rearrangement links TRBV5-1 to TRBJ2-3; 11 bases are a match to TRBD2. V trimming: 4 bases; J trimming: 2 bases; junction bases outside the gene matches: 9. This CDR3 comprises 17 residues. The germline V gene encodes CDR1 SGHRS and CDR2 YFSETQ. The CDR3 loop reads CASSARLAGINTDTQYF. CDR3 bases: TGCGCCAGCAGCGCCAGACTAGCGGGGATTAACACAGATACGCAGTATTTT.

The chain combines TRBV12-3 or TRBV12-4 with TRBJ2-5, with TRBD2 matching over 10 bases. The CDR3 runs to 15 residues. The V gene end was trimmed by 4 bases and the J gene end by 2 bases; junction bases not matched to a gene: 4. CDR3 loop: CASSSSGGVQETQYF. The CDR3 DNA is TGTGCCAGCAGTTCTAGCGGGGGAGTACAAGAGACCCAGTACTTC.

This chain uses TRBV12-3 or TRBV12-4 with TRBJ2-3; D not resolved. This CDR3 is built from 11 residues. Deletions cut 3 bases from V and 11 bases from J, with 9 bases between. The CDR3 DNA is TGTGCCAGCAGTTTCTACAATGAGCAGTATTTT. Amino acids: CASSFYNEQYF.

With respect to this clonotype: This may come from a read error, since a much larger clone is one base off. V is TRBV15 and J is TRBJ1-2; TRBD1 might be the D (6 bases). The CDR3 totals 15 residues. The V gene's germline CDR1 is LNHNV and CDR2 YYDKDF (reference sequence). The V end was cut by 1 base, the J end by 1 base, with 10 bases between. Here the CDR3 reads CATSRGQANNYGYTF. Here the CDR3 DNA reads TGTGCCACCAGCAGAGGACAGGCCAATAACTATGGCTACACCTTC.

V gene TRBV5-4 combines with J gene TRBJ1-3; 9 bases map to TRBD1. The CDR3 runs to 13 residues. V dropped 3 bases and J dropped 8; count of bases not matched to a gene: 3. CDR1 is SGHNT and CDR2 is YYREEE in the germline V gene (reference sequence). CDR3 sequence: CASSSGQGDTIYF. The CDR3 DNA sequence: TGTGCCAGCAGCTCGGGACAGGGAGACACCATATATTTT.